This TCR beta chain came from a study of T cell responses to AZD1222 COVID-19 vaccine. General study points: The donors showed a predominance of white British ancestry and of females, with possible underestimation of clonal diversity. Spike was spanned by vaccine-associated CD4 TCRs, which were dominant at 160-218 and 743-854.

CDR1 is MGHRA and CDR2 is YSYEKL in the germline V gene. The length of the CDR3 is 16 residues. The V gene end was trimmed by 0 bases and the J gene end by 2 bases; junction bases not matched to a gene: 5. Assay used: immunoSEQ multiplex PCR; TCRdb lists only in-frame clones, some missing. The table includes under 150,000 clones, 90% detected once. On this clone itself: No antigen is known for it.

This TCR derives from an adult in good health. The rearrangement links TRBV4-1 to TRBJ2-7; 9 nucleotides match TRBD2. This sample comprised peripheral blood, obtained on day 0 of AZD1222 vaccination. CDR3 sequence (DNA): TGCGCCAGCAGCCAAGAGGGACTAGCCTTTACCTACGAGCAGTACTTC. Its protein is CASSQEGLAFTYEQYF.